This T cell receptor (beta chain) derives from a study of blood T cell repertoires in COVID-19 (TCRdb year 2020). General notes on the study: Samples from collaborators originated in the United States, Italy and Spain and spanned both the acute and convalescent phases of COVID-19. The material from the prospective study consisted of cDNA or gDNA derived from T cells, B-cell-depleted T cells, or PBMCs. Samples came from the ongoing ImmuneRACE study (first 160 participants) plus 1,254 subjects from 6 global collaborators. Sample metadata almost always included a de-identified subject ID, COVID-19 status, age in years and sex. HLA class I and class II types, where available, came from metadata supplied by the sample provider rather than from assay-based typing. The repertoires were made available in a free public database intended to serve as a resource for research on the immune response to SARS-CoV-2. The dataset comprised deeply sampled blood TCRbeta repertoires from subjects exposed to, actively infected with, or recovered from COVID-19.

V is pared back by 1 base and J by 2 bases, with 12 bases lying between the germline termini. Taken from the germline V gene, the CDR1 and CDR2 loops are MGHRA and YSYEKL. Spanning cysteine to phenylalanine, the CDR3 consists of 15 amino acids. The only DNA kept is the CDR3, 45 bases in frame from the first base. General findings and caveats noted by the study authors: Clinical and demographic metadata were provided uncurated, with the amount varying by source and participant.

The collaborating institutions used their own protocols to collect whole blood in K2EDTA tubes. For TCRbeta analysis, collaborators shipped samples as frozen whole blood, isolated PBMCs, or DNA extracted from either of those sample types. TCRbeta CDR3 regions were amplified from genomic DNA by means of the immunoSEQ Assay, a bias-controlled multiplex PCR. For the original study's pipeline: Within the assay, amplification of reference gene primers was used to estimate how many nucleated cells each sample contained. To quantify the absolute abundance of each unique TCRbeta CDR3 rearrangement, sequence reads were collapsed and filtered. For each sample, productive Simpson clonality was calculated as the square root of Simpson's diversity index across productive rearrangements. The source is immuneACCESS, and TCRdb retained only in-frame sequences with V and J called. Part of the clones is not carried over; for the studies checked, unresolved V genes explain less than half of this, and the remainder is unexplained. That table is the source of V, J and clone size, and D and trimming were worked out from the DNA. This sample has about 400,000 clones in its table, and around 92% of those were observed once. Roughly 1.2% of the sample belongs to the ten largest clones.

Details on this clone: Its antigen remains unidentified. No base quality values were provided; no much bigger clone lies one nucleotide off.

Sequenced input: peripheral blood. The sequence derives from a man aged 40-49 years with acute or convalescent COVID-19. This receptor chain uses TRBV4-1 and TRBJ2-7; the D gene is perhaps TRBD2, from 6 matching bases. The CDR3 region reads CASSQGLAQTYEQYF. The nucleotide sequence is given as TGCGCCAGCAGCCAAGGCCTAGCGCAGACCTACGAGCAGTACTTC.